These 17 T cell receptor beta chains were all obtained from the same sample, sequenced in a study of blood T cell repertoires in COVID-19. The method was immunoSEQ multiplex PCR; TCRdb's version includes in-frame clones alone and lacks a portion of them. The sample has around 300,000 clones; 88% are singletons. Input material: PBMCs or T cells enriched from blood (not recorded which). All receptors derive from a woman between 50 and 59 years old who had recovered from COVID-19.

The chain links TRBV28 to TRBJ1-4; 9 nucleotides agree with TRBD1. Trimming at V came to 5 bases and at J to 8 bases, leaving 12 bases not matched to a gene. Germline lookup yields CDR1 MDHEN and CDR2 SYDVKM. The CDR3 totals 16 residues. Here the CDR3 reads CASSPLFGDRDEKLFF. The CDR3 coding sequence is TGTGCCAGCAGTCCGCTTTTTGGGGACAGGGACGAAAAACTGTTTTTT.

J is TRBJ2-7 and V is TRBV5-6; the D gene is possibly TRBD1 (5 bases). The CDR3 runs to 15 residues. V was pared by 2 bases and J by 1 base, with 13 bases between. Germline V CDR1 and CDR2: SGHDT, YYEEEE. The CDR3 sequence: CASSFRRVLSYEQYF. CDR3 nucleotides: TGTGCCAGCAGCTTTCGCAGGGTATTATCCTACGAGCAGTACTTC.

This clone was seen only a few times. The CDR3 here is CASGGLSGGELFF. The CDR3 nucleotides read TGTGCCAGCGGCGGGCTATCAGGCGGGGAGCTGTTTTTT. The rearrangement joins TRBV2 to TRBJ2-2; possibly TRBD2 for D (5 bases). Trimming left V 8 bases short and J 7 bases short, with 14 bases between. The CDR3 length is 13 residues. Germline V CDR1 and CDR2: SNHLY, FYNNEI.

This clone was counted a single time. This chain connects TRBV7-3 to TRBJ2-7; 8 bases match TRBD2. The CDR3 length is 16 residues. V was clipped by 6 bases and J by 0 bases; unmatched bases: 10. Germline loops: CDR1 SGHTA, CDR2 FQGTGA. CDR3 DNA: TGTGCCAGCAGGTTGAGGGGAAGCGGGAGCTCCTACGAGCAGTACTTC. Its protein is CASRLRGSGSSYEQYF.

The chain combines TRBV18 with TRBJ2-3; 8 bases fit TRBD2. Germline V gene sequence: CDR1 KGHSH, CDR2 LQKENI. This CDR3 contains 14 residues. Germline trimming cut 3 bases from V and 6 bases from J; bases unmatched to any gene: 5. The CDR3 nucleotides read TGTGCCAGCTCACCGCCCGGGAGGGTTGATACGCAGTATTTT. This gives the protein CASSPPGRVDTQYF.

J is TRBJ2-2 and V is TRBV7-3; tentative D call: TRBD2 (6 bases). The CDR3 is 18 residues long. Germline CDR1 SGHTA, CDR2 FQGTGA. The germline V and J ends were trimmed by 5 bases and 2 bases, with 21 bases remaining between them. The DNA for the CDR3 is TGTGCCAGCAGCCCTTCTGGCGTCCCGGGACTTAACACCGGGGAGCTGTTTTTT. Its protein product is CASSPSGVPGLNTGELFF. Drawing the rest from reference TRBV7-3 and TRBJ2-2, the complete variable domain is GAGVSQTPSNKVTEKGKYVELRCDPISGHTALYWYRQSLGQGPEFLIYFQGTGAADDSGLPNDRFFAVRPEGSVSTLKIQRTERGDSAVYLCASSPSGVPGLNTGELFFGEGSRLTVL.

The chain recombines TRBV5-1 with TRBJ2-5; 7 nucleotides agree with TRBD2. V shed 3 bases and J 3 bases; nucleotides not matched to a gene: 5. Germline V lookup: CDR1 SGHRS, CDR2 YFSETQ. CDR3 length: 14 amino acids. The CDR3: CASSSGGREETQYF. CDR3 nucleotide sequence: TGCGCCAGCAGCTCAGGAGGGAGGGAAGAGACCCAGTACTTC. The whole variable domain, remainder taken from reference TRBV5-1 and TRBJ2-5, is KAGVTQTPRYLIKTRGQQVTLSCSPISGHRSVSWYQQTPGQGLQFLFEYFSETQRNKGNFPGRFSGRQFSNSRSEMNVSTLELGDSALYLCASSSGGREETQYFGPGTRLLVL.

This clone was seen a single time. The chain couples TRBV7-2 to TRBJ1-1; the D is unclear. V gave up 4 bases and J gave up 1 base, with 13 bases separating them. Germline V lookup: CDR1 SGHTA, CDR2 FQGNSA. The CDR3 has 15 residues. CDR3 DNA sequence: TGTGCCAGCAGCTCTCAAAGCCTTCCGAACACTGAAGCTTTCTTT. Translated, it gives CASSSQSLPNTEAFF.

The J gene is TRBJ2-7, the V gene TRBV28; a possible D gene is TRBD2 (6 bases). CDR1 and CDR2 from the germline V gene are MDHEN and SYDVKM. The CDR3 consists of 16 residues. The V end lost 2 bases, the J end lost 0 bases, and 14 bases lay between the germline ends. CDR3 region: CASSLPGLSYSYEQYF. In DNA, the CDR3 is TGTGCCAGCAGTTTACCTGGACTATCCTACTCCTACGAGCAGTACTTC.

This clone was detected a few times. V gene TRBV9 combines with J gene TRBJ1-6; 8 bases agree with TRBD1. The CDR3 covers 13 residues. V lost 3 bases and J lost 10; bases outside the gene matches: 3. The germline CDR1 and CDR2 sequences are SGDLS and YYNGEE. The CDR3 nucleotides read TGTGCCAGCAGCGCTCCAGGGGGCTCACCCCTCCACTTT. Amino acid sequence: CASSAPGGSPLHF.

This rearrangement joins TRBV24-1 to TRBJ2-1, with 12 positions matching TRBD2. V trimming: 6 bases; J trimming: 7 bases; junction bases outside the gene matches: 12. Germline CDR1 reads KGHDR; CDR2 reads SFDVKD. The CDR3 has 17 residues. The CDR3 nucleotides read TGTGCCACCAGTAAACCCCTGGGGCTAGCGGGAGGGAATGAGCAGTTCTTC. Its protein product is CATSKPLGLAGGNEQFF.

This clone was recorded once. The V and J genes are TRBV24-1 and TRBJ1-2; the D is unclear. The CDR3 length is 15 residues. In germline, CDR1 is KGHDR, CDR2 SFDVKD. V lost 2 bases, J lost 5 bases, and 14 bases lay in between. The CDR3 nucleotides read TGTGCCACCAGTGATTCGGTAGCGACACCTTATGGCTACACCTTC. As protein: CATSDSVATPYGYTF.

Here the CDR3 reads CASTRTGGNTEAFF. The CDR3 DNA follows: TGTGCCAGCACTAGGACAGGGGGCAACACTGAAGCTTTCTTT. The chain combines TRBV2 with TRBJ1-1; 11 bases are a match to TRBD1. Germline V gene lookup returns CDR1 SNHLY and CDR2 FYNNEI. With V trimmed by 7 bases and J by 2 bases, 3 bases remained unmatched. The CDR3 spans 14 residues.

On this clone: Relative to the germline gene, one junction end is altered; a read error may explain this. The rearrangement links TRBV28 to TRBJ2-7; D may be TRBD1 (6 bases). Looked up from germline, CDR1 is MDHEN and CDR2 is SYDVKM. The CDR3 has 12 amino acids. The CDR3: CASSFPQGHPSF. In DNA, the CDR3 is TGTGCCAGCAGTTTTCCTCAGGGACACCCAAGCTTC.

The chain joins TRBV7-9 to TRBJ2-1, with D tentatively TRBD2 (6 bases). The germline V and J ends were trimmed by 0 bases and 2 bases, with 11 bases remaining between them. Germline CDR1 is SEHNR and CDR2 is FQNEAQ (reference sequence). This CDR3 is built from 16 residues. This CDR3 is CASSLARGPPYNEQFF. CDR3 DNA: TGTGCCAGCAGCTTAGCGCGGGGCCCCCCCTACAATGAGCAGTTCTTC.

The CDR3 reads CASSSPGTGHTGELFF. The CDR3 coding sequence is TGTGCCAGCAGTTCCCCCGGGACAGGACACACCGGGGAGCTGTTTTTT. The chain recombines TRBV28 with TRBJ2-2, with 8 positions matching TRBD1. The germline V gene encodes CDR1 MDHEN and CDR2 SYDVKM. With V trimmed by 4 bases and J by 3 bases, 7 bases remained unmatched. This CDR3 region has 16 residues. Filled out from reference TRBV28 and TRBJ2-2, the complete variable domain reads DVKVTQSSRYLVKRTGEKVFLECVQDMDHENMFWYRQDPGLGLRLIYFSYDVKMKEKGDIPEGYSVSREKKERFSLILESASTNQTSMYLCASSSPGTGHTGELFFGEGSRLTVL.

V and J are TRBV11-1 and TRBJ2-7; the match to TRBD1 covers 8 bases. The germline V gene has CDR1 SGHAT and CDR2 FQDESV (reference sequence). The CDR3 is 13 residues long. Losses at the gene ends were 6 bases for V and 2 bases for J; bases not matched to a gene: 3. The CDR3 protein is CASSIQGAYEQYF. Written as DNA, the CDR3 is TGTGCCAGCAGTATACAGGGGGCCTACGAGCAGTACTTC.